The present T cell receptor beta chain was sequenced within a study of post-analysis software for immune sequencing data (dated by TCRdb to about 2015). Study-level background: Relapsing-remitting, secondary progressive and progressive-relapsing multiple sclerosis were recorded as disease courses, and subtype annotation was lacking for some patients. The patient repertoires were set against around eleven previously published healthy control repertoires from donors whose ages ranged from roughly 6 to 27 years. A subset of samples was prepared in parallel using single-end sample barcoding, then pooled and co-amplified after Illumina adapter ligation. The research as a whole found: Significantly lower normalized Chao1 diversity was found in multiple sclerosis patients than in controls, suggesting substantial peripheral T-cell clonal expansion. The multiple sclerosis patient group was slightly younger than the control group. Direct clustering with F measure showed strong co-clustering of samples prepared in the same batch, prompting a batch-effect correction.

This clonotype has just a few counts. Which antigen it targets is not known. No qualities accompany the bases; no much larger clone lies one base away. Library construction relied on PCR. Sequencing relied on an Illumina HiSeq 2500. To reduce PCR and sequencing biases, unique molecular identifiers were built into the TCR beta cDNA libraries. Every 1 to 10 million input T cells yielded 500,000 or so cDNA molecules, meaning each molecule approximated one T cell. The same protocol used for the earlier healthy control dataset was applied to prepare and sequence the patient libraries. Samples belonging to the same batch were prepared together, multiplexed and sequenced on a shared HiSeq lane. As for the original processing: Raw barcoded reads were processed with MIGEC, and single-read molecular identifier groups were discarded before consensus assembly and CDR3 extraction. VDJtools was used for post-analysis of the clonotype tables, and diversity was normalized by down-sampling every dataset to the size of the smallest sample. To correct batch-related cross-sample contamination, repertoire overlap clustering matched CDR3 amino acid sequences but not nucleotide sequences. Using fastp trimming at Q25 and MiXCR clonotype assembly, TCRdb reanalyzed the public sequencing data and kept in-frame beta chains. Entries are consolidated by CDR3 protein sequence, retaining the most common genes and DNA. Here the V and J calls rest on TCRdb's processing, not on the authors' analysis. The sample profile shows hundreds of thousands of distinct CDR3 sequences; approximately 59% of them were found once. The top ten clonotypes cover approximately 11% of the sample.

TCR beta repertoires were profiled from peripheral blood of some 13 young patients with multiple sclerosis to demonstrate the VDJtools post-analysis software. The patients with multiple sclerosis were children and adolescents between roughly 6 and 17 years of age. The clonotype comes from a girl aged 2-10 years with multiple sclerosis. The sample was blood.

In nucleotide form, the sequence is TGTGCCAGCACCTCGATTGTAGATACGCAGTATTTT. The encoded protein is CASTSIVDTQYF. This receptor chain uses TRBV7-2 and TRBJ2-3; the D gene cannot be resolved reliably. The CDR3 numbers 12 residues from cysteine through phenylalanine. Only CDR3 DNA remains: 36 bases, in frame from the first base. V is shortened by 7 bases, J by 5 bases, and the region joining them spans 10 bases. CDR1 is given as SGHTA and CDR2 as FQGNSA, both from the germline V gene.